The 22 T cell receptor beta chains in this list originate from one sample, sequenced in a study of CD8+ T cells in alopecia areata (dated by TCRdb to between 2017 and 2018). The time point label, as the study defines it: four to five weeks on oral tofacitinib. Read against the paper, the sample's treatment or condition label means: oral pan-JAK inhibitor, 5-10 mg twice daily. Library creation used the immunoSEQ multiplex PCR assay. RNA was extracted from all samples and reverse transcribed into cDNA as template for TCR sequencing. Held by TCRdb, this immuneACCESS table contains in-frame sequences only and omits some clones. Under half of the omission traces to an unresolved V gene where checked; the cause of the rest is unknown. The sample table records about 140,000 clones; roughly nine tenths of these occur just once. Clones ranked in the top ten supply 13% of the sample. Here the sequenced sample was CD8+ T cells sorted from blood, taken at week 4, from a patient treated with tofacitinib. The receptors were gathered from a human donor with alopecia areata.

This clone was seen just once. The chain combines TRBV27 with TRBJ2-2, with 11 bases matching TRBD2. Germline V lookup: CDR1 MNHEY, CDR2 SMNVEV (reference sequence). Unmatched junction bases numbered 3, after V lost 3 bases and J lost 6 bases. The CDR3 totals 15 residues. The CDR3 DNA sequence: TGTGCCAGCAGTTTTAGCGGGGGGGCCGCCGGGGAGCTGTTTTTT. Its protein is CASSFSGGAAGELFF.

This clone was seen just once. The chain couples TRBV2 to TRBJ2-3; 11 bases are a match to TRBD1. The CDR3 spans 15 residues. Germline CDR1 and CDR2: SNHLY and FYNNEI. Trimming cost V 7 bases and J 5 bases; bases outside gene matches: 8. CDR3 sequence (DNA): TGTGCCAGCACCCCGGACAGGGGGCATATAGATACGCAGTATTTT. Its translation is CASTPDRGHIDTQYF.

The rearrangement joins TRBV10-3 to TRBJ1-5, with no clear D. Germline V gene data show CDR1 as ENHRY and CDR2 as SYGVKD. This CDR3 region has 14 residues. V was cut by 0 bases and J by 0 bases, with 3 bases left in between. CDR3 sequence (DNA): TGTGCCATCAGTGAGTCGCTTAGCAATCAGCCCCAGCATTTT. Translated: CAISESLSNQPQHF.

The rearrangement joins TRBV14 to TRBJ2-1; 7 nucleotides match TRBD2. V gave up 0 bases and J gave up 5 bases; unmatched junction bases: 10. The CDR3 runs 17 residues. Germline CDR1 is SGHDN and CDR2 is FVKESK. As DNA, the CDR3 is TGTGCCAGCAGCCAAGATAGATGGCGGGAGACTAACAATGAGCAGTTCTTC. It yields the protein CASSQDRWRETNNEQFF.

V is TRBV6-1 and J is TRBJ2-3, with TRBD2 matching 9 bases. Germline values: CDR1 MNHNS, CDR2 SASEGT. J gave up 6 bases and V 2 bases, and 6 bases lay outside the gene matches. The CDR3 contains 15 residues. In DNA form, the CDR3 reads TGTGCCAGCAGTGAATTGGCGGGGGGGGAGGATACGCAGTATTTT. Its protein product is CASSELAGGEDTQYF.

The chain has TRBV27 and TRBJ2-7; D might be TRBD1 or TRBD2, each matching 5 bases. The CDR3 covers 14 residues. V lost 5 bases and J lost 4, with 15 bases in between. Germline CDR1 reads MNHEY; CDR2 reads SMNVEV (reference sequence). The CDR3 region is CASSPQEGKYEQYF. The CDR3 coding sequence is TGTGCCAGCAGTCCCCAAGAGGGGAAATACGAGCAGTACTTC.

As to this clone: At one end, the junction sequence differs from germline, possibly due to a read error. This chain links TRBV7-7 with TRBJ2-3, with 9 bases that match TRBD2. CDR1 is SSHAT and CDR2 is FNYEAQ in the germline V gene (reference sequence). The CDR3 has 15 amino acids. CDR3 loop: CASSLRREGPDTQYF. The CDR3 DNA reads as TGTGCTAGCAGCTTAAGGCGGGAGGGCCCAGATACGCAGTATTTT.

The chain recombines TRBV7-9 with TRBJ1-5, with 8 bases identical to TRBD1. V dropped 1 base and J dropped 3; count of bases not matched to a gene: 5. From germline, CDR1 is SEHNR and CDR2 FQNEAQ (reference sequence). This CDR3 contains 16 residues. CDR3 sequence (DNA): TGTGCCAGCAGCTTAGAACAGGGGGAGTCCAATCAGCCCCAGCATTTT. Translating it yields CASSLEQGESNQPQHF.

This chain uses TRBV5-1 with TRBJ1-4; weak D call: TRBD1 (5 bases). Trimming left V 2 bases short and J 3 bases short, with 8 bases between. The CDR3 contains 14 residues. Germline CDR1 and CDR2: SGHRS and YFSETQ. This chain's CDR3 is CASSFRAANEKLFF. CDR3 sequence (DNA): TGCGCCAGCAGCTTCAGGGCGGCTAATGAAAAACTGTTTTTT.

V is TRBV13 and J is TRBJ2-7; TRBD1 aligns across 7 bases. There are 11 residues in the CDR3. Germline V CDR1 and CDR2: PRHDT, FYEKMQ (reference sequence). After removal of 5 bases from V and 7 bases from J, the junction contained 2 bases not matched to a gene. CDR3 nucleotides: TGTGCCAGCAGCAAGACAGGGGAGCAGTACTTC. This translates into CASSKTGEQYF.

This clone has just one count. The genes are TRBV2 and TRBJ2-1; no definite D call. The V end was cut by 3 bases, the J end by 0 bases, with 9 bases between. Germline lookup yields CDR1 SNHLY and CDR2 FYNNEI. The CDR3 is 15 amino acids. The CDR3, as DNA: TGTGCCAGCAGTGACAGAAAAAGCTCCTACAATGAGCAGTTCTTC. This sequence encodes CASSDRKSSYNEQFF.

V and J are TRBV6-1 and TRBJ2-7; 10 bases fit TRBD1. CDR3 length equals 17 residues. Germline trimming cut 0 bases from V and 3 bases from J; bases unmatched to any gene: 8. In germline, CDR1 is MNHNS, CDR2 SASEGT. For the CDR3, the DNA is TGTGCCAGCAGTGAAGCCCTATCCGACAGGGGGCGCTACGAGCAGTACTTC. This gives the protein CASSEALSDRGRYEQYF.

The rearrangement links TRBV7-3 to TRBJ2-7; 8 bases are a match to TRBD2. V shed 5 bases, J shed 4 bases, and the junction held 10 bases outside the gene matches. This CDR3 region has 15 residues. Germline CDR1 and CDR2: SGHTA and FQGTGA. Here the CDR3 reads CASSPGGGGTYEQYF. The CDR3 nucleotides are TGTGCCAGCAGCCCCGGAGGCGGGGGGACATACGAGCAGTACTTC.

The V gene is TRBV7-9, the J gene TRBJ2-1; D possibly corresponds to TRBD2 (5 bases). Germline values: CDR1 SEHNR, CDR2 FQNEAQ (reference sequence). The CDR3 spans 16 residues. V dropped 2 bases and J dropped 5 bases, with 16 bases sitting between them. The CDR3 is CASSLPVLVGNNEQFF. The DNA for the CDR3 is TGTGCCAGCAGCTTACCCGTCTTGGTCGGGAACAATGAGCAGTTCTTC.

The chain carries TRBV9 and TRBJ2-2; no reliable D call. V was shortened by 3 bases and J by 2 bases, with 8 bases between the two germline ends. The CDR3 extends over 14 amino acids. Per germline, CDR1 SGDLS and CDR2 YYNGEE. CDR3 coding DNA: TGTGCCAGCAGCGACTCCGGAAACACCGGGGAGCTGTTTTTT. Protein sequence: CASSDSGNTGELFF.

V gene TRBV6-5 combines with J gene TRBJ2-2; 9 positions match TRBD1. With V trimmed by 6 bases and J by 6 bases, 8 bases remained unmatched. Per the germline V gene, CDR1 is MNHEY and CDR2 is SVGAGI. This CDR3 region has 15 residues. CDR3 DNA: TGTGCCAGCAGGGAGAGGACAGGGGACCCCGGGGAGCTGTTTTTT. Translating gives CASRERTGDPGELFF.

J is TRBJ2-1 and V is TRBV29-1, with TRBD1 identical over 9 bases. V dropped 6 bases and J dropped 5; count of bases not matched to a gene: 17. From germline, CDR1 is SQVTM and CDR2 ANQGSEA. The CDR3 is made up of 17 amino acids. The CDR3 DNA follows: TGCAGCGTCCCCGGACAGGGGTCTGGTAGCGGACACAATGAGCAGTTCTTC. It encodes CSVPGQGSGSGHNEQFF.

This clone was recorded a few times. This chain links TRBV28 with TRBJ2-1; D could derive from TRBD1 or TRBD2 (5 bases each). V was shortened by 10 bases and J by 8 bases, with 18 bases between the two germline ends. The CDR3 has 13 residues. Germline V gene lookup returns CDR1 MDHEN and CDR2 SYDVKM. The chain's CDR3 is CAITGPVNYEQFF. CDR3 sequence (DNA): TGTGCCATCACGGGACCTGTTAACTATGAGCAGTTCTTC.

The chain uses TRBV29-1 and TRBJ2-1; D remains ambiguous. The CDR3 runs 13 residues. CDR1 SQVTM and CDR2 ANQGSEA come from the germline V gene. Trimming stripped 4 bases from V and 2 bases from J, with 9 bases between. The DNA for the CDR3 is TGCAGCGTTGGCTTTGGCACCTACAATGAGCAGTTCTTC. It encodes CSVGFGTYNEQFF.

The count of this clone is one. Germline and junction disagree at one end, which may indicate a read error. V gene TRBV25-1 combines with J gene TRBJ2-1; no reliable D call. The CDR3 contains 11 residues. The germline V gene encodes CDR1 MGHDK and CDR2 SYGVNS. CDR3: CASGEWNEQFF. CDR3 DNA: TGTGCCAGCGGTGAGTGGAATGAGCAGTTCTTC.

The rearrangement links TRBV13 to TRBJ2-7, with D possibly being TRBD1 (6 bases). V lost 8 bases to trimming and J lost 4 bases, with 15 bases between them. Germline-derived CDR1 and CDR2 are PRHDT and FYEKMQ (reference sequence). The CDR3 sequence is 13 residues long. As DNA, the CDR3 is TGTGCCAGCGCGGCAGGGACAACGTACGAGCAGTACTTC. It is translated as CASAAGTTYEQYF.

This rearrangement joins TRBV25-1 to TRBJ1-2, with D maybe TRBD1 (5 bases). Trimming shortened V by 2 bases and J by 7 bases, and 17 bases separated the two germline ends. The germline V gene has CDR1 MGHDK and CDR2 SYGVNS. This CDR3 is 15 amino acids long. CDR3: CASSEQGGPIGGYTF. CDR3 DNA sequence: TGTGCCAGCAGTGAACAGGGTGGGCCAATTGGTGGCTACACCTTC.